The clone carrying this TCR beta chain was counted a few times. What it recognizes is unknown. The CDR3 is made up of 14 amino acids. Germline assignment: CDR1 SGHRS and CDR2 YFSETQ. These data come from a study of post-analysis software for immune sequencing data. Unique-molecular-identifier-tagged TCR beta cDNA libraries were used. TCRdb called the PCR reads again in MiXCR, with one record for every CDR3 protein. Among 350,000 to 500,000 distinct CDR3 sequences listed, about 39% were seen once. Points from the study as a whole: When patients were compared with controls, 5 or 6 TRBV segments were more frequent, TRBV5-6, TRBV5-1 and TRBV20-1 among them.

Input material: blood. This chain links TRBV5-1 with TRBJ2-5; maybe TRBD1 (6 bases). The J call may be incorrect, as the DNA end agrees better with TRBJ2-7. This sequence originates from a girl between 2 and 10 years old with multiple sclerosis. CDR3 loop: CASSSYTGHTEQYF. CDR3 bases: TGCGCCAGCAGCTCTTATACAGGGCATACCGAGCAGTACTTC.